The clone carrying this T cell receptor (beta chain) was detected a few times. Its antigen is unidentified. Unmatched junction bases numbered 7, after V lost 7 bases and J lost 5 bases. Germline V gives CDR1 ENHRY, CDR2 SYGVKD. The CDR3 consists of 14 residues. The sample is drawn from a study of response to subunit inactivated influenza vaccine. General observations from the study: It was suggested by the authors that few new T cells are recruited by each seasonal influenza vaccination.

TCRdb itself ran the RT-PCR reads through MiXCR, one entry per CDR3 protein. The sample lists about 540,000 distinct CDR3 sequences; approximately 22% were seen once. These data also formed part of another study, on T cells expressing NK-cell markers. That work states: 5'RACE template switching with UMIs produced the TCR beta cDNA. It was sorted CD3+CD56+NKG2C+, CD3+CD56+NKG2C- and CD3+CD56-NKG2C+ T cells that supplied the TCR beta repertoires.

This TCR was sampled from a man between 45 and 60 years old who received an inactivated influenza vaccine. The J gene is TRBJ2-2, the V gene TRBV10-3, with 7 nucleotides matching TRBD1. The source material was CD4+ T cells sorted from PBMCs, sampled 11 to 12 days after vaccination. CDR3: CAINADRETGELFF. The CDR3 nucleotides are TGTGCCATCAACGCAGACAGGGAGACCGGGGAGCTGTTTTTT.